This paragraph reports one TCR beta chain. Its antigen is undetermined. A second PCR, run for roughly 7 to 12 cycles, used a sample-barcoded 5' primer plus a J-beta primer mix. TCRdb reprocessed the 5' RACE reads via MiXCR and lists one record per CDR3 protein. The sample lists hundreds of thousands of distinct CDR3 sequences; roughly 26% were seen once. The data belong to a study of blood T cells in healthy people across ages. Study-wide results and limits: Diversity was estimated from one million T cells, and these estimates were considered underestimates.

V shed 0 bases and J shed 0 bases, with 9 bases lying between them. CDR1 SGHAT and CDR2 FQNNGV come from the germline V gene. This CDR3 has 17 residues. V and J are TRBV11-2 and TRBJ2-6; the D gene is possibly TRBD2 (6 bases). This sequence was found in a woman in her sixties or seventies in good health. Source material: blood. The DNA for the CDR3 is TGTGCCAGCAGCTTAGATGGGAGGAACTCTGGGGCCAACGTCCTGACTTTC. Translating gives CASSLDGRNSGANVLTF.